This T cell receptor (beta chain) was sequenced in a study of blood T cells in healthy people across ages. This clonotype was seen only a few times. Its specificity is unknown. PCR was performed a second time for about 7 to 11 cycles using a sample-barcoded 5' primer and a J-beta primer mix. Each CDR3 protein gets one entry after TCRdb re-called the 5' RACE reads with MiXCR. Of around 870,000 distinct CDR3 sequences in the sample, 29% were seen once. General study findings and limits: Among T cells, TCR beta diversity per million cells dropped roughly linearly as age rose.

CDR1 and CDR2 (germline): SGHTA, FQGNSA. This CDR3 contains 12 residues. The sequenced sample was blood. This sequence joins TRBV7-2 and TRBJ2-5, with D perhaps assigned TRBD1 or TRBD2 (5 bases each). The J call may be in error: the DNA end matches TRBJ2-7 better. This receptor was taken from a woman aged 80 or over in good health. The CDR3 spells CASSTRGDEQYF. The DNA for the CDR3 is TGTGCCAGCAGCACCCGGGGCGACGAGCAGTACTTC.